These 23 T cell receptor beta chains originate from one sample sequenced in a study of read filtering for tumor transcriptome and immune sequencing. Molecular barcoded adaptors covering alpha/delta and beta/gamma chains were used on 400 ng RNA. From the reads, TCRdb called clonotypes with MiXCR, one entry per CDR3 protein. The table shows 75,000 to 95,000 distinct CDR3 sequences, with roughly an eighth occurring only once. The sequenced sample was a population of CD138-negative cells sorted from bone marrow. These receptors all stem from a donor aged 40 or over with multiple myeloma.

This clonotype was picked up a small number of times. A much larger clone is a single base away; this may be a read error. This chain connects TRBV11-3 to TRBJ2-2; tentatively, D is TRBD2 (5 bases). The V gene's germline CDR1 is SGHNT and CDR2 YENEEA. The length of the CDR3 is 14 residues. CDR3 DNA sequence: TGTGCCAGCAGCTCCCCCATTAACACCGGGGAGCTGCTTTTT. Its translation: CASSSPINTGELLF.

This clonotype has a count of ten or more. The V and J genes are TRBV7-9 and TRBJ2-1; D remains unclear. The ends were cut back, 5 bases at V and 1 base at J, with 6 bases in the middle. The germline CDR1 and CDR2 sequences are SEHNR and FQNEAQ (reference sequence). The CDR3 totals 13 residues. This chain's CDR3 is CASSPWSYNEQFF. The CDR3, as DNA: TGTGCCAGCAGCCCCTGGTCCTACAATGAGCAGTTCTTC.

In its sample, this clonotype was seen many times. The J gene is TRBJ1-5, the V gene TRBV29-1, with D hard to call. This CDR3 has 12 residues. V dropped 4 bases and J dropped 0 bases, with 4 bases sitting between them. Germline V gene sequence: CDR1 SQVTM, CDR2 ANQGSEA. The DNA of the CDR3 is TGCAGCGTTGCAGGTAGCAATCAGCCCCAGCATTTT. It is translated as CSVAGSNQPQHF.

This clonotype was picked up many times. The chain couples TRBV2 to TRBJ2-1; 16 bases align to TRBD2. CDR1 and CDR2 (germline): SNHLY, FYNNEI. The CDR3 extends over 17 amino acids. The J segment lost 4 bases and the V segment lost 4 bases, leaving 4 bases of the junction unmatched. The CDR3 coding sequence is TGTGCCAGCAGTGGGGGGACTAGCGGGAGGGAGTACAATGAGCAGTTCTTC. The encoded protein is CASSGGTSGREYNEQFF.

This clonotype was counted many times. The chain couples TRBV5-6 to TRBJ2-1; 9 nucleotides agree with TRBD2. Trimming at V came to 1 base and at J to 4 bases, leaving 3 bases not matched to a gene. The length of the CDR3 is 15 residues. Germline V gives CDR1 SGHDT, CDR2 YYEEEE. Here the CDR3 reads CASSLTSGFYNEQFF. CDR3 DNA sequence: TGTGCCAGCAGCTTGACTAGCGGGTTTTACAATGAGCAGTTCTTC.

For this clonotype: A much larger clone differs by one base, so this may be a read error. This chain uses TRBV11-2 with TRBJ2-1; D gene ambiguous. V was cut by 4 bases and J by 6 bases, with 4 bases left in between. The CDR3 has 11 amino acids. CDR1 and CDR2 from the germline V gene are SGHAT and FQNNGV. The CDR3 reads CASSSINEQFF. CDR3 bases: TGTGCCAGCAGCTCCATCAATGAGCAGTTCTTC. Drawing the rest from reference TRBV11-2 and TRBJ2-1, the complete variable domain is EAGVAQSPRYKIIEKRQSVAFWCNPISGHATLYWYQQILGQGPKLLIQFQNNGVVDDSQLPKDRFSAERLKGVDSTLKIQPAKLEDSAVYLCASSSINEQFFGPGTRLTVL.

This clonotype was recorded at least ten times. The rearrangement uses TRBV12-3 or TRBV12-4 and TRBJ1-5, with 9 bases matching TRBD1. J lost 8 bases, V lost 8 bases, and 10 bases had no gene match. The CDR3 loop spans 14 amino acids. The CDR3 DNA is TGTGCCAGCGCCAGGACAGGGGCCCGGGAGCCCCAGCATTTT. This sequence encodes CASARTGAREPQHF.

This clonotype was counted at least ten times. The V gene is TRBV11-2, the J gene TRBJ2-1, with a possible D match to TRBD2 (6 bases). The germline V gene has CDR1 SGHAT and CDR2 FQNNGV. The germline V and J ends were trimmed by 1 base and 8 bases, with 12 bases remaining between them. The CDR3 has 14 residues. The CDR3 here is CASSLGQGGHEQFF. The CDR3 coding sequence is TGTGCCAGCAGCTTAGGGCAGGGAGGCCATGAGCAGTTCTTC.

This clonotype was seen at least ten times. The chain couples TRBV18 to TRBJ1-5; D is ambiguous. This CDR3 is 13 amino acids long. Germline V CDR1 and CDR2: KGHSH, LQKENI. With 3 bases removed from V and 7 bases from J, the gap between germline ends came to 10 bases. CDR3 nucleotide sequence: TGTGCCAGCTCACCCGGGCAAAGGCAGCCCCAGCATTTT. Protein product: CASSPGQRQPQHF.

This clonotype was counted a few times. The chain couples TRBV29-1 to TRBJ2-7; maybe TRBD2 (5 bases). Germline CDR1 SQVTM, CDR2 ANQGSEA. V was clipped by 7 bases and J by 2 bases, with 12 bases between them. There are 12 residues in the CDR3. The CDR3 sequence is CSGTGETYEQYF. CDR3 in DNA: TGCAGCGGAACCGGGGAGACCTACGAGCAGTACTTC.

This clonotype was picked up many times. The chain is built from TRBV19 and TRBJ2-3, with D possibly matching TRBD2 (7 bases). This CDR3 contains 13 residues. The V gene's germline CDR1 is LNHDA and CDR2 SQIVND (reference sequence). Trimming removed 8 bases from V and 7 bases from J, with 16 bases in between. For the CDR3, the DNA is TGTGCCAGTGGACGACGGGGGGCCAATACGCAGTATTTT. Translating gives CASGRRGANTQYF.

This clonotype was recorded many times. CDR3 DNA sequence: TGCAGTGCTAGAAGACAGAAGAGCAATCAGCCCCAGCATTTT. It translates to CSARRQKSNQPQHF. The chain combines TRBV20-1 with TRBJ1-5; perhaps TRBD1 as D (5 bases). CDR1 and CDR2 (germline): DFQATT, SNEGSKA (reference sequence). The CDR3 extends over 14 amino acids. Trimming removed 2 bases from V and 1 base from J, with 9 bases in between.

Judged by abundance, this clonotype is medium-sized. The chain combines TRBV29-1 with TRBJ2-1; perhaps D is TRBD1 or TRBD2 (6 bases each). Germline CDR1 is SQVTM and CDR2 is ANQGSEA. This CDR3 is built from 12 residues. V was trimmed by 6 bases and J by 6 bases, leaving 12 bases between them. The chain's CDR3 is CSVRGGSNEQFF. The CDR3 DNA is TGCAGCGTGCGAGGGGGGTCCAATGAGCAGTTCTTC.

This clonotype appeared many times. The chain employs TRBV4-1 and TRBJ1-1, with D tentatively TRBD1 (5 bases). V lost 7 bases, J lost 0 bases, and 24 bases lay in between. The CDR3 runs 18 residues. Germline V gene lookup returns CDR1 MGHRA and CDR2 YSYEKL. CDR3 DNA: TGCGCCAGCATCCCTCGCCGAAGGGGTATCCCGATGAACACTGAAGCTTTCTTT. Its translation is CASIPRRRGIPMNTEAFF.

Turning to this clonotype: Being one base from a much bigger clone, this may be a read error. The genes are TRBV5-1 and TRBJ1-1, with TRBD1 identical over 9 bases. The V gene's germline CDR1 is SGHRS and CDR2 YFSETQ. The CDR3 sequence is 13 residues long. V was pared by 5 bases and J by 6 bases, with 5 bases of the junction left unmatched. In nucleotides, the CDR3 is TGCGCCAGCAGAAGGACAGGGGTAGCTGAAGCTTTCTTT. Translated, it gives CASRRTGVAEAFF.

In its sample, this clonotype was seen many times. V usage is TRBV18 and J usage is TRBJ1-4, with a tentative D call TRBD1 (6 bases). Germline CDR1 KGHSH, CDR2 LQKENI. The CDR3 covers 14 residues. V lost 3 bases to trimming and J lost 6 bases, with 11 bases between them. CDR3 nucleotides: TGTGCCAGCTCACCGAGGGGGTCGGATGAAAAACTGTTTTTT. Amino acid sequence: CASSPRGSDEKLFF.

This clonotype came up a few times. A read error may be the cause here, since a much bigger clone is one base away. It is likely a read error, because the conserved phenylalanine at the end of the CDR3 is missing. The chain recombines TRBV2 with TRBJ2-5; 7 bases map to TRBD2. The CDR3 loop spans 16 amino acids. V was clipped by 4 bases and J by 1 base; unmatched bases: 9. Germline assignment: CDR1 SNHLY and CDR2 FYNNEI. CDR3 nucleotide sequence: TGTGCCAGCAGTGGAACGAGGTCTAGCGGCCAAGAGACCCAGTACCTC. It encodes CASSGTRSSGQETQYL.

V and J are TRBV11-2 and TRBJ2-1; 7 nucleotides line up with TRBD1. Germline CDR1 reads SGHAT; CDR2 reads FQNNGV. With 2 bases clipped from V and 3 bases from J, the junction kept 4 bases outside the gene matches. The CDR3 totals 15 residues. The CDR3: CASSLQPGGYNEQFF. In DNA form, the CDR3 reads TGTGCCAGCAGCTTACAGCCAGGGGGCTACAATGAGCAGTTCTTC.

This clonotype showed up just a few times. The gene calls are TRBV11-2 and TRBJ2-7; D remains ambiguous. CDR1 and CDR2 from the germline V gene are SGHAT and FQNNGV. V was shortened by 3 bases and J by 2 bases, with 8 bases between the two germline ends. The CDR3 has 13 amino acids. The CDR3 DNA reads TGTGCCAGCAGCTTGCCCCCAGCCTACGAGCAGTACTTC. Amino acid sequence: CASSLPPAYEQYF.

A word on this clonotype: A much larger clone differs from this one at a single base, so this may be a read error. The rearrangement joins TRBV20-1 to TRBJ2-7; D call uncertain. V lost 3 bases to trimming and J lost 3 bases, with 12 bases between them. Per germline, CDR1 DFQATT and CDR2 SNEGSKA (reference sequence). This CDR3 has 13 residues. In DNA form, the CDR3 reads TGCAGTGCTAGTAAGGCACAGAGCTACGAGCAGTACTTC. Protein: CSASKAQSYEQYF.

This clonotype came up many times. V is TRBV5-1 and J is TRBJ2-6, with unresolved D. V was cut by 10 bases and J by 0 bases, with 11 bases left in between. The CDR3 extends over 14 amino acids. Germline V gives CDR1 SGHRS, CDR2 YFSETQ. In nucleotides, the CDR3 is TGCGCCTCTGCATCGATCTCTGGGGCCAACGTCCTGACTTTC. It is translated as CASASISGANVLTF.

Notes on this clonotype: A read error may be the cause here, since a much bigger clone is one base away. V usage is TRBV5-1 and J usage is TRBJ2-3; tentative D call: TRBD1 (6 bases). Germline V gene data show CDR1 as SGHRS and CDR2 as YFSETQ. The CDR3 has 15 amino acids. The CDR3 region has the DNA TGCGCCAGCAGCTTCGCAGGGGCCTACACAGATACGCGGTATTTT. Translated: CASSFAGAYTDTRYF.

The V call is TRBV20-1, the J call TRBJ2-3, with unresolved D. CDR1 and CDR2 from the germline V gene are DFQATT and SNEGSKA (reference sequence). V was trimmed by 7 bases and J by 4 bases, leaving 9 bases between them. This CDR3 region has 11 residues. The CDR3 sequence is CSVYPADTQYF. Written as DNA, the CDR3 is TGCAGTGTGTACCCCGCAGATACGCAGTATTTT.